The 25 T cell receptor beta chains presented below share a single source sample, sequenced in a study of neoadjuvant nivolumab and ipilimumab in lung cancer. Repertoires were generated with immunoSEQ multiplex PCR, while TCRdb's copy carries only in-frame clones and drops some. The sample shows approximately 29,000 clones, just over 90% of them seen only once. The sample consisted of peripheral blood, taken after neoadjuvant nivolumab, alone or with ipilimumab, at or shortly before surgery. These receptor sequences come from an adult with non-small cell lung cancer.

This clone has more than one count but fewer than ten. The chain is built from TRBV6-1 and TRBJ1-3; D unresolved. CDR1 MNHNS and CDR2 SASEGT come from the germline V gene. The CDR3 is 12 amino acids. V was clipped by 8 bases and J by 0 bases, with 5 bases between them. In nucleotides, the CDR3 is TGTGCCAGCCATTCCTCTGGAAACACCATATATTTT. This codes for CASHSSGNTIYF.

The CDR3 DNA sequence: TGTGCCAGCAGTTTACAGGGCTACGAGCAGTACTTC. This sequence encodes CASSLQGYEQYF. The V call is TRBV5-6, the J call TRBJ2-7; TRBD1 is a possible D gene (6 bases). V was pared by 5 bases and J by 3 bases, with 9 bases between. Germline lookup yields CDR1 SGHDT and CDR2 YYEEEE. This CDR3 contains 12 residues.

The chain employs TRBV7-3 and TRBJ2-1; no reliable D call. Deletions cut 5 bases from V and 4 bases from J, with 15 bases between. Germline V gene lookup returns CDR1 SGHTA and CDR2 FQGTGA. The CDR3 runs to 15 residues. The CDR3 bases are TGTGCCAGCAGCCCAATCCCGACATCTTACAATGAGCAGTTCTTC. It is translated as CASSPIPTSYNEQFF.

The V and J genes are TRBV7-2 and TRBJ2-5; the D is unclear. Germline CDR1 is SGHTA and CDR2 is FQGNSA. This CDR3 is 13 amino acids long. V was trimmed by 5 bases and J by 1 base, leaving 8 bases between them. CDR3 amino acids: CASSPRTQETQYF. For the CDR3, the DNA is TGTGCCAGCAGCCCCCGTACCCAAGAGACCCAGTACTTC.

This clone is termed medium-sized. This chain uses TRBV5-1 with TRBJ1-2; 9 nucleotides line up with TRBD1. The CDR3 consists of 14 residues. J lost 7 bases, V lost 3 bases, and 7 bases had no gene match. The V gene's germline CDR1 is SGHRS and CDR2 YFSETQ. CDR3: CASSYTGGEGGYTF. CDR3 DNA sequence: TGCGCCAGCAGCTATACAGGGGGCGAAGGTGGCTACACCTTC.

This rearrangement joins TRBV6-6 to TRBJ1-2, with 9 bases aligning to TRBD1. J gave up 8 bases and V 10 bases, and 11 bases lay outside the gene matches. Germline values: CDR1 MNHNY, CDR2 SVGAGI (reference sequence). CDR3 length equals 13 residues. The CDR3 reads CATLSDRGAGYTF. The CDR3 DNA reads as TGTGCCACCCTTTCGGACAGGGGTGCCGGCTACACCTTC.

The chain is built from TRBV7-3 and TRBJ2-2; D is unclear. CDR1 is SGHTA, CDR2 FQGTGA, per germline. The CDR3 length is 14 residues. Trimming removed 8 bases from V and 5 bases from J, with 15 bases in between. The CDR3 region has the DNA TGTGCCAGCGGTCTAAACTGGGGTACCGGGGAGCTGTTTTTT. It codes for CASGLNWGTGELFF.

This chain uses TRBV10-3 with TRBJ2-1; 9 nucleotides align to TRBD2. V lost 3 bases, J lost 0 bases, and 3 bases stayed unmatched. CDR1 and CDR2 (germline): ENHRY, SYGVKD. The CDR3 totals 16 residues. This CDR3 reads CAISDGRGGSYNEQFF. The CDR3 DNA reads as TGTGCCATCAGTGACGGGCGGGGGGGCTCCTACAATGAGCAGTTCTTC.

The CDR3, as DNA: TGCGCCAGCAGCTTGGGTTCGGGGGCCAATGAAAAACTGTTTTTT. Protein product: CASSLGSGANEKLFF. The chain employs TRBV5-1 and TRBJ1-4, with D possibly TRBD1 on 6 matching bases. Trimming stripped 0 bases from V and 5 bases from J, with 11 bases between. Per germline, CDR1 SGHRS and CDR2 YFSETQ. The CDR3 spans 15 residues.

V is TRBV7-9 and J is TRBJ1-4; D is unclear. Trimming stripped 1 base from V and 3 bases from J, with 9 bases between. CDR3 length equals 15 residues. Germline V gene sequence: CDR1 SEHNR, CDR2 FQNEAQ (reference sequence). CDR3: CASSLEVRSNEKLFF. CDR3 in DNA: TGTGCCAGCAGCTTAGAGGTTCGTTCTAATGAAAAACTGTTTTTT.

V usage is TRBV7-9 and J usage is TRBJ1-6; 9 positions agree with TRBD1. V shed 8 bases and J 5 bases; nucleotides not matched to a gene: 13. Germline V gene data show CDR1 as SEHNR and CDR2 as FQNEAQ (reference sequence). The CDR3 extends over 17 amino acids. The CDR3 is CASLDTDRGVDNSPLHF. DNA for the CDR3: TGTGCCAGCCTAGACACCGACAGGGGGGTGGATAATTCACCCCTCCACTTT.

This clone is a singleton in its sample. The CDR3 DNA reads as TGTGCCAGCAGCTTGTTGTCCTACGAGCAGTACTTC. Translating gives CASSLLSYEQYF. The V call is TRBV5-4, the J call TRBJ2-7; D is ambiguous. Germline V gives CDR1 SGHNT, CDR2 YYREEE (reference sequence). The CDR3 length is 12 residues. Trimming took 1 base from V and 1 from J, leaving 3 bases between them.

The rearrangement joins TRBV4-3 to TRBJ1-3; D unclear. The CDR3 sequence is 13 residues long. Trimming left V 4 bases short and J 8 bases short, with 12 bases between. Per the germline V gene, CDR1 is LGHNA and CDR2 is YSLEER. The CDR3, as DNA: TGCGCCAGCAGCCCTAACTTCGGGGACACCATATATTTT. Protein: CASSPNFGDTIYF.

The chain uses TRBV5-1 and TRBJ2-5, with 14 bases lining up with TRBD2. The CDR3 totals 16 residues. V was clipped by 4 bases and J by 5 bases; unmatched bases: 7. Germline V gene data show CDR1 as SGHRS and CDR2 as YFSETQ. For the CDR3, the DNA is TGCGCCAGCAGCCCCGGACTAGCGGGGGGAATGGAGACCCAGTACTTC. It is translated as CASSPGLAGGMETQYF.

V usage is TRBV6-5 and J usage is TRBJ1-1; D is undetermined. This CDR3 has 14 amino acids. V was pared by 5 bases and J by 1 base, with 11 bases between. Germline V gene lookup returns CDR1 MNHEY and CDR2 SVGAGI. The CDR3 region is CASSGRTKNTEAFF. CDR3 nucleotides: TGTGCCAGCAGTGGAAGGACGAAGAACACTGAAGCTTTCTTT.

This sequence joins TRBV7-2 and TRBJ2-5; D call uncertain. The germline V gene has CDR1 SGHTA and CDR2 FQGNSA. CDR3 length: 12 amino acids. V shed 2 bases and J shed 14 bases, with 15 bases lying between them. The CDR3 spells CASSLTYPWVYF. CDR3 nucleotides: TGTGCCAGCAGCTTAACCTATCCCTGGGTATACTTC.

This rearrangement joins TRBV4-2 to TRBJ2-7; D might be TRBD1 or TRBD2, each matching 5 bases. The CDR3 covers 15 residues. The germline V gene encodes CDR1 LGHNA and CDR2 YNFKEQ. V was cut by 0 bases and J by 3 bases, with 12 bases left in between. The CDR3 DNA sequence: TGTGCCAGCAGCCAAGATCCGGGGCCTCTCTACGAGCAGTACTTC. It codes for CASSQDPGPLYEQYF.

The chain is built from TRBV6-1 and TRBJ1-5; 7 bases agree with TRBD1. After removal of 3 bases from V and 3 bases from J, the junction contained 2 bases not matched to a gene. CDR3 size: 14 residues. Per the germline V gene, CDR1 is MNHNS and CDR2 is SASEGT. Here the CDR3 reads CASSEGQSNQPQHF. CDR3 DNA: TGTGCCAGCAGTGAGGGACAGTCCAATCAGCCCCAGCATTTT.

The CDR3 loop is CASSRDSQETQYF. CDR3 nucleotide sequence: TGTGCCAGCAGCCGGGACAGCCAAGAGACCCAGTACTTC. The chain combines TRBV5-4 with TRBJ2-5; 7 bases align to TRBD1. V lost 4 bases and J lost 1; bases outside the gene matches: 1. Germline assignment: CDR1 SGHNT and CDR2 YYREEE (reference sequence). This CDR3 region has 13 residues.

This clone was found once. The V call is TRBV6-6, the J call TRBJ2-6; D remains unclear. The V gene lost 10 bases and the J gene lost 2 bases, with 6 bases spanning the gap. The V gene's germline CDR1 is MNHNY and CDR2 SVGAGI (reference sequence). The CDR3 has 12 amino acids. The CDR3 DNA reads TGTGCCACCTCTCCTGGGGCCAACGTCCTGACTTTC. It specifies CATSPGANVLTF.

This chain uses TRBV29-1 with TRBJ1-1; a possible D gene is TRBD1 (5 bases). Between the trimmed V and J ends, which lost 2 bases and 2 bases, there was a span of 9 bases. CDR3 size: 13 residues. Germline CDR1 is SQVTM and CDR2 is ANQGSEA. The DNA for the CDR3 is TGCAGCGTTGAAAGGCAGGGAAACACTGAAGCTTTCTTT. This translates into CSVERQGNTEAFF. The whole variable domain, remainder taken from reference TRBV29-1 and TRBJ1-1, is SAVISQKPSRDICQRGTSLTIQCQVDSQVTMMFWYRQQPGQSLTLIATANQGSEATYESGFVIDKFPISRPNLTFSTLTVSNMSPEDSSIYLCSVERQGNTEAFFGQGTRLTVV.

The V gene is TRBV6-1, the J gene TRBJ1-5, with 8 bases lining up with TRBD1. The germline gives CDR1 MNHNS, CDR2 SASEGT. The junction had 8 bases not matched to a gene; V was cut back by 7 bases and J by 3 bases. The CDR3 contains 15 residues. The chain's CDR3 is CASNRDRGHNQPQHF. The CDR3 DNA sequence: TGTGCCAGCAACCGAGACAGGGGTCACAATCAGCCCCAGCATTTT.

This chain uses TRBV6-1 with TRBJ1-1, with D unclear. The germline V and J ends were trimmed by 3 bases and 1 base, with 9 bases remaining between them. CDR1 MNHNS and CDR2 SASEGT come from the germline V gene. The length of the CDR3 is 14 residues. CDR3 DNA: TGTGCCAGCAGTGACTTTCGGGAGAACACTGAAGCTTTCTTT. Protein product: CASSDFRENTEAFF.

The chain couples TRBV5-6 to TRBJ1-4; 7 bases map to TRBD1. The germline CDR1 and CDR2 sequences are SGHDT and YYEEEE. The junction had 5 bases not matched to a gene; V was cut back by 4 bases and J by 8 bases. The CDR3 covers 13 residues. CDR3 coding DNA: TGTGCCAGCAGCCCGACAGGGAGAGAAAAACTGTTTTTT. It specifies CASSPTGREKLFF.

The chain uses TRBV10-3 and TRBJ2-7, with TRBD2 matching over 12 bases. V lost 6 bases and J lost 4; bases outside the gene matches: 1. The CDR3 has 13 amino acids. Germline V gene lookup returns CDR1 ENHRY and CDR2 SYGVKD. The CDR3 here is CAIRGTSGYEQYF. CDR3 nucleotides: TGTGCCATCAGGGGGACTAGCGGGTACGAGCAGTACTTC.